Below, 14 T cell receptor beta chains from the same sample are listed, as sequenced in a study of blood T cells in healthy people across ages. With a J-beta primer mix and a sample-barcoded 5' primer, a second PCR ran about 6 to 11 cycles. TCRdb passed the 5' RACE reads through MiXCR, listing each CDR3 protein once. The table includes 1.5 million to 2 million distinct CDR3 sequences, roughly 52% detected once. The sample consisted of blood. The receptors originated from a woman aged 40 to 50 in good health.

The chain couples TRBV4-3 to TRBJ2-1, with 11 bases that match TRBD2. CDR3 length equals 14 residues. The V segment lost 3 bases and the J segment 9 bases; nucleotides outside the gene matches: 4. The germline gives CDR1 LGHNA, CDR2 YSLEER. The chain's CDR3 is CASSQASGGTEQFF. The CDR3 DNA reads as TGCGCCAGCAGCCAGGCTAGCGGGGGGACTGAGCAGTTCTTC.

The V call is TRBV12-3 or TRBV12-4, the J call TRBJ2-5, with 7 bases matching TRBD1. The CDR3 consists of 17 residues. V shed 6 bases and J 1 base; nucleotides not matched to a gene: 14. The CDR3 here is CASRTSADRVLQETQYF. DNA for the CDR3: TGTGCCAGCAGAACTTCCGCCGACAGGGTGCTCCAAGAGACCCAGTACTTC.

The chain recombines TRBV9 with TRBJ2-3, with D possibly being TRBD2 (6 bases). The CDR3 runs to 13 residues. The germline gives CDR1 SGDLS, CDR2 YYNGEE. V was clipped by 6 bases and J by 2 bases, with 10 bases between them. Written as DNA, the CDR3 is TGTGCCAGCAAGGGAGGAAACACAGATACGCAGTATTTT. Residues: CASKGGNTDTQYF.

The chain uses TRBV24-1 and TRBJ1-1; D gene unclear. Germline CDR1 is KGHDR and CDR2 is SFDVKD. The V end was cut by 3 bases, the J end by 4 bases, with 8 bases between. The CDR3 is 13 amino acids. The DNA of the CDR3 is TGTGCCACCAGTGATGTTATGGCCACTGAAGCTTTCTTT. It encodes CATSDVMATEAFF.

This clonotype was recorded a few times. The V gene is TRBV6-1, the J gene TRBJ2-7; D is possibly TRBD2 (6 bases). The CDR3 sequence is 13 residues long. V lost 6 bases to trimming and J lost 2 bases, with 11 bases between them. Germline V lookup: CDR1 MNHNS, CDR2 SASEGT. CDR3: CASRGTETYEQYF. Written as DNA, the CDR3 is TGTGCCAGCAGGGGGACTGAAACCTACGAGCAGTACTTC.

The chain links TRBV27 to TRBJ2-1; 8 bases line up with TRBD2. CDR1 is MNHEY and CDR2 is SMNVEV in the germline V gene (reference sequence). This CDR3 has 16 amino acids. J gave up 1 base and V 3 bases, and 5 bases lay outside the gene matches. The CDR3 DNA reads as TGTGCCAGCAGTTTCTCAGCGGGGGAGTCCTACAATGAGCAGTTCTTC. Translated: CASSFSAGESYNEQFF.

This clonotype was recorded once. This chain links TRBV5-1 with TRBJ1-1, with TRBD1 identical over 8 bases. Germline-derived CDR1 and CDR2 are SGHRS and YFSETQ. The CDR3 extends over 16 amino acids. Unmatched junction bases numbered 7, after V lost 0 bases and J lost 3 bases. DNA for the CDR3: TGCGCCAGCAGCTTGGGGACAGGGATCTACGACACTGAAGCTTTCTTT. Protein: CASSLGTGIYDTEAFF.

The chain carries TRBV6-2 or TRBV6-3 and TRBJ2-3, with D uncertain. The CDR3 consists of 12 residues. Trimming took off 7 bases at V and 2 bases at J, with 7 bases between the two ends. Germline CDR1 reads MNHEY; CDR2 reads SVGEGT. The CDR3 sequence: CASTTATDTQYF. The CDR3 region has the DNA TGTGCCAGCACAACAGCCACAGATACGCAGTATTTT.

V usage is TRBV5-1 and J usage is TRBJ2-1; a weak D match, TRBD1 (5 bases). Germline assignment: CDR1 SGHRS and CDR2 YFSETQ. The CDR3 is made up of 15 amino acids. V was shortened by 4 bases and J by 1 base, with 12 bases between the two germline ends. In nucleotides, the CDR3 is TGCGCCAGCAGCCGACAGCCTTCGTCCTACAATGAGCAGTTCTTC. This sequence encodes CASSRQPSSYNEQFF.

The genes are TRBV5-1 and TRBJ1-4; D not certain. CDR1 is SGHRS, CDR2 YFSETQ, per germline. V lost 4 bases and J 8 bases, leaving 15 bases between the germline ends. The CDR3 has 14 residues. In DNA form, the CDR3 reads TGCGCCAGCAGCCCGGACGGCCGTCGGGAAAAACTGTTTTTT. Its protein product is CASSPDGRREKLFF.

Only one count was recorded for this clonotype. The chain couples TRBV3-1 to TRBJ2-6, with 8 bases matching TRBD1. Germline V gene lookup returns CDR1 LGHDT and CDR2 YNNKEL (reference sequence). V was pared by 6 bases and J by 3 bases, with 7 bases of the junction left unmatched. The CDR3 runs to 16 residues. For the CDR3, the DNA is TGTGCCAGCAGTCGACAGGGGTCTCGTGGGGCCAACGTCCTGACTTTC. As protein: CASSRQGSRGANVLTF.

V usage is TRBV18 and J usage is TRBJ2-7, with TRBD1 matching over 7 bases. The CDR3 is 12 amino acids. The trim removed 8 bases at V and 5 bases at J, leaving 6 bases unmatched. Looked up from germline, CDR1 is KGHSH and CDR2 is LQKENI. The CDR3 nucleotides are TGTGCCAGCGCGAGAACAGGGGACGAGCAGTACTTC. This sequence encodes CASARTGDEQYF.

CDR3 DNA sequence: TGTGCCAGCAGGGCGACAGGTGAACGCTATGGCTACACCTTC. This gives the protein CASRATGERYGYTF. The J gene is TRBJ1-2, the V gene TRBV6-5; weak D call: TRBD1 (6 bases). This CDR3 has 14 amino acids. In germline, CDR1 is MNHEY, CDR2 SVGAGI. The V gene lost 6 bases and the J gene lost 4 bases, with 15 bases spanning the gap.

The rearrangement links TRBV29-1 to TRBJ2-1, with D perhaps assigned TRBD1 or TRBD2 (5 bases each). The DNA end favors TRBJ2-7, so the J call may be wrong. From germline, CDR1 is SQVTM and CDR2 ANQGSEA. The CDR3 contains 12 residues. CDR3 in amino acids: CSVREGYNEQYF. Here the CDR3 DNA reads TGCAGCGTTCGTGAGGGGTACAATGAGCAGTACTTC.